One and the same sample provided the 3 T cell receptor beta chains below, sequenced in a study of T cells in localized non-small cell lung cancer. Produced via immunoSEQ multiplex PCR; TCRdb's table is partial and in-frame only. The repertoire holds tens of thousands of clones, with 86% as singletons. Here the sequenced sample was peripheral blood, taken before any cancer treatment. The receptors here all came from a male donor aged 60 or over with stage III squamous cell lung carcinoma.

The chain links TRBV11-2 to TRBJ2-3; D gene ambiguous. V was pared by 5 bases and J by 4 bases, with 7 bases between. The CDR3 loop spans 12 amino acids. Germline V gene data show CDR1 as SGHAT and CDR2 as FQNNGV. CDR3 nucleotides: TGTGCCAGCAGCCACCAGGCAGATACGCAGTATTTT. Protein: CASSHQADTQYF.

The V call is TRBV27, the J call TRBJ2-6, with D perhaps matching TRBD2 (6 bases). This CDR3 region has 18 residues. CDR1 is MNHEY, CDR2 SMNVEV, per germline (reference sequence). V was pared by 5 bases and J by 2 bases, with 19 bases between. The CDR3 DNA follows: TGTGCCAGCAGTCGCTCTCTCGGGAGTACGCCTGGGGCCAACGTCCTGACTTTC. This encodes CASSRSLGSTPGANVLTF.

The rearrangement uses TRBV7-9 and TRBJ2-5, with D possibly called TRBD1 or TRBD2 (5 bases each). Germline CDR1 SEHNR, CDR2 FQNEAQ (reference sequence). Trimming removed 4 bases at V and 4 bases at J, with 19 bases between. The CDR3 consists of 16 residues. The CDR3 DNA reads as TGTGCCAGCAGCTCCGGGACCGGACACCGGGCAGAGACCCAGTACTTC. It codes for CASSSGTGHRAETQYF.